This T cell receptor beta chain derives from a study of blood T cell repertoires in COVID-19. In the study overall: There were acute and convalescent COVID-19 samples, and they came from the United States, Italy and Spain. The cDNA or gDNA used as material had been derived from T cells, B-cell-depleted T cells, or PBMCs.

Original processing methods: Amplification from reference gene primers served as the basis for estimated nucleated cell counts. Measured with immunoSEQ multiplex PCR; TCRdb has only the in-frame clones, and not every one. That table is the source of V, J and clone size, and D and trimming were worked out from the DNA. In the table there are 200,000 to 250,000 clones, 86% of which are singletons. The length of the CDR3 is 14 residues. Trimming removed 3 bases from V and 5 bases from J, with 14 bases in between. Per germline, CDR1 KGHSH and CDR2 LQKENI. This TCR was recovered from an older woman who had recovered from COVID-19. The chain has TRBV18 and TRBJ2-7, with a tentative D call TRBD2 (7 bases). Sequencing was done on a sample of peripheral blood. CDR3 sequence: CASSPVGGLDEQYF. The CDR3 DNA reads TGTGCCAGCTCACCCGTGGGGGGGCTCGACGAGCAGTACTTC.